These 5 T cell receptor beta chains originate from one sample sequenced in a study of blood T cell repertoires in COVID-19. Here immunoSEQ multiplex PCR was the method, and the copy in TCRdb shows in-frame clones only, minus some. The repertoire includes about 80,000 clones, around nine tenths of them detected once, and roughly 12% sits in the top ten. Sequencing was done on a sample of peripheral blood. Every receptor here comes from a man aged 65-85 years with active or convalescent COVID-19.

V is TRBV5-1 and J is TRBJ1-2, with a tentative D call TRBD1 (6 bases). Germline CDR1 SGHRS, CDR2 YFSETQ. Trimming removed 0 bases at V and 7 bases at J, with 13 bases between. The CDR3 is 14 residues long. The CDR3 DNA reads as TGCGCCAGCAGCTTGGACAGGGCAACTGGTGGCTACACCTTC. Translated, it gives CASSLDRATGGYTF.

The chain is built from TRBV18 and TRBJ1-6, with TRBD1 identical over 7 bases. Germline CDR1 is KGHSH and CDR2 is LQKENI. The CDR3 totals 18 residues. The J segment lost 0 bases and the V segment lost 1 base, leaving 6 bases of the junction unmatched. The CDR3 loop is CASSPRPTGNSYNSPLHF. The CDR3 bases are TGTGCCAGCTCACCACGCCCGACAGGGAACTCCTATAATTCACCCCTCCACTTT.

The chain is built from TRBV28 and TRBJ2-1; 8 positions agree with TRBD1. The J segment lost 0 bases and the V segment lost 6 bases, leaving 1 base of the junction unmatched. Germline assignment: CDR1 MDHEN and CDR2 SYDVKM. This CDR3 comprises 14 residues. For the CDR3, the DNA is TGTGCCAGCAGGGACAGGGACTCCTACAATGAGCAGTTCTTC. It codes for CASRDRDSYNEQFF. The full variable domain, rest sourced from reference TRBV28 and TRBJ2-1, is DVKVTQSSRYLVKRTGEKVFLECVQDMDHENMFWYRQDPGLGLRLIYFSYDVKMKEKGDIPEGYSVSREKKERFSLILESASTNQTSMYLCASRDRDSYNEQFFGPGTRLTVL.

The V call is TRBV27, the J call TRBJ1-5, with 7 bases fitting TRBD1. The CDR3 extends over 13 amino acids. V lost 5 bases and J lost 4; bases outside the gene matches: 2. Germline V CDR1 and CDR2: MNHEY, SMNVEV (reference sequence). As DNA, the CDR3 is TGTGCCAGCAGTACAGGGGATAATCAGCCCCAGCATTTT. It encodes CASSTGDNQPQHF.

A single count supports this clone. The rearrangement uses TRBV29-1 and TRBJ1-2, with 10 bases matching TRBD1. Germline V gene lookup returns CDR1 SQVTM and CDR2 ANQGSEA. The CDR3 runs 16 residues. The V gene end was trimmed by 6 bases and the J gene end by 2 bases; junction bases not matched to a gene: 12. DNA of the CDR3: TGCAGCGTCGAGAGGGTCACGGGACAGGGGAACTATGGCTACACCTTC. Encoded protein: CSVERVTGQGNYGYTF.